Shown below are 20 T cell receptor beta chains from a single sample sequenced in a study of CD8+CD57+ T cells in acquired aplastic anemia. Patients picked for sequencing had shown CD8+CD57+ cell expansion detected by flow cytometry. Genomic DNA served as template for TCR beta VDJ and CDR3 profiling. Via MiXCR, TCRdb re-called the reads, giving one row per CDR3 protein. The table lists 150,000 to 200,000 distinct CDR3 sequences, 48% of them singletons. Sample: sorted CD4+, CD8+, or CD8+CD57+ T cells (not recorded which) from PBMCs. The receptors shown here come from a human donor with aplastic anemia.

This clonotype was seen ten or more times. V and J are TRBV12-3 or TRBV12-4 and TRBJ1-1; D remains ambiguous. This CDR3 is built from 15 residues. Trimming cost V 5 bases and J 5 bases, with 18 bases left between them. The CDR3 nucleotides read TGTGCCAGCAGTCCCTGGCAGGACGGGTCGACTGAAGCTTTCTTT. Its translation: CASSPWQDGSTEAFF.

Comment on this clonotype: Relative to the germline gene, one junction end is altered; a read error may explain this. The gene calls are TRBV5-1 and TRBJ2-7; no clear D gene. The CDR3 runs 13 residues. The germline V gene encodes CDR1 SGHRS and CDR2 YFSETQ. For the CDR3, the DNA is TGCGCCAGCAGCTTGTTGTTAGAGCAGCGCAGATGCTTC. Amino acids: CASSLLLEQRRCF.

This clonotype came up many times. This chain connects TRBV7-9 to TRBJ1-2; maybe TRBD1 (5 bases). Germline V gives CDR1 SEHNR, CDR2 FQNEAQ (reference sequence). Trimming took off 8 bases at V and 4 bases at J, with 14 bases between the two ends. This CDR3 has 13 amino acids. CDR3 nucleotides: TGTGCCAGCGAGATGGGGGGGGTCTATGGCTACACCTTC. It translates to CASEMGGVYGYTF.

The chain links TRBV19 to TRBJ2-3, with a weak D call TRBD2 (7 bases). Deletions cut 4 bases from V and 1 base from J, with 15 bases between. CDR1 LNHDA and CDR2 SQIVND come from the germline V gene (reference sequence). This CDR3 contains 16 residues. DNA of the CDR3: TGTGCCAGTAGTACCGAGGGGGGGCGAGGCACAGATACGCAGTATTTT. It is translated as CASSTEGGRGTDTQYF.

The chain couples TRBV6-2 or TRBV6-3 to TRBJ1-5; D perhaps matches TRBD1 (5 bases). This CDR3 has 15 residues. Trimming cost V 7 bases and J 2 bases, with 15 bases left between them. Germline V gene sequence: CDR1 MNHEY, CDR2 SVGEGT. The chain's CDR3 is CASTFRGLGNQPQHF. The CDR3, as DNA: TGTGCCAGCACCTTCCGGGGGTTGGGCAATCAGCCCCAGCATTTT.

The chain combines TRBV7-3 with TRBJ2-1; 14 nucleotides line up with TRBD2. CDR1 SGHTA and CDR2 FQGTGA come from the germline V gene. The CDR3 length is 16 residues. With V trimmed by 4 bases and J by 4 bases, 3 bases remained unmatched. DNA of the CDR3: TGTGCCAGCAGCTATGGACTAGCGGGAGGATACAATGAGCAGTTCTTC. Translating gives CASSYGLAGGYNEQFF. Complete variable domain (other parts from reference TRBV7-3 and TRBJ2-1): GAGVSQTPSNKVTEKGKYVELRCDPISGHTALYWYRQSLGQGPEFLIYFQGTGAADDSGLPNDRFFAVRPEGSVSTLKIQRTERGDSAVYLCASSYGLAGGYNEQFFGPGTRLTVL.

This clonotype was recorded many times. The chain carries TRBV5-4 and TRBJ1-1, with no clear D. The length of the CDR3 is 12 residues. Germline V gene sequence: CDR1 SGHNT, CDR2 YYREEE (reference sequence). V lost 3 bases and J 2 bases, leaving 5 bases between the germline ends. The CDR3, as DNA: TGTGCCAGCAGCTCCCGTAACACTGAAGCTTTCTTT. Amino acids: CASSSRNTEAFF. The variable domain in full, with the rest retrieved from reference TRBV5-4 and TRBJ1-1, is ETGVTQSPTHLIKTRGQQVTLRCSSQSGHNTVSWYQQALGQGPQFIFQYYREEENGRGNFPPRFSGLQFPNYSSELNVNALELDDSALYLCASSSRNTEAFFGQGTRLTVV.

The rearrangement links TRBV10-3 to TRBJ2-3, with D possibly TRBD1 on 6 matching bases. Looked up from germline, CDR1 is ENHRY and CDR2 is SYGVKD. CDR3 length: 15 residues. Trimming removed 4 bases from V and 2 bases from J, with 13 bases in between. CDR3 nucleotide sequence: TGTGCCATCAGTGTTCAAGGACAGCCCACAGATACGCAGTATTTT. Protein sequence: CAISVQGQPTDTQYF.

As concerns this clonotype: The junction and the germline gene differ at one end; a read error may be behind it. The V call is TRBV14, the J call TRBJ2-6; no firm D call. The CDR3 is 16 amino acids. Looked up from germline, CDR1 is SGHDN and CDR2 is FVKESK. The CDR3 nucleotides read TGTGCCAGCAGTCAAGGAAGCCTCTTAGGGGCCAACGTCCTGACTTTC. Its protein product is CASSQGSLLGANVLTF.

In its sample, this clonotype was seen many times. V and J are TRBV4-3 and TRBJ1-1; D possibly corresponds to TRBD1 (5 bases). Germline V CDR1 and CDR2: LGHNA, YSLEER. The CDR3 covers 15 residues. Trimming took off 4 bases at V and 4 bases at J, with 16 bases between the two ends. CDR3 nucleotide sequence: TGCGCCAGCAGCCTGATGAGGGGTGGTGGCACTGAAGCTTTCTTT. Residues: CASSLMRGGGTEAFF.

This clonotype occurred a few times. The V gene is TRBV6-2 or TRBV6-3, the J gene TRBJ1-4; TRBD1 agrees at 10 bases. The V gene end was trimmed by 2 bases and the J gene end by 4 bases; junction bases not matched to a gene: 10. Germline CDR1 and CDR2: MNHEY and SVGEGT. The CDR3 is made up of 18 amino acids. CDR3 nucleotide sequence: TGTGCCAGCAGTTACCCCCTACCCAGGGACAGGGGTAATGAAAAACTGTTTTTT. Amino acid sequence: CASSYPLPRDRGNEKLFF.

As regards this clonotype: A much larger clone differs from this one at a single base, so this may be a read error. The chain has TRBV16 and TRBJ1-1; possibly TRBD1 for D (6 bases). Germline V gene sequence: CDR1 KGHSY, CDR2 FQNENV. This CDR3 is built from 15 residues. The CDR3 DNA sequence: TGTACCAGCAGCCAAGGCAGGGGAAAGAACACTGAAGCTTTCTTT. As protein: CTSSQGRGKNTEAFF. Drawing the rest from reference TRBV16 and TRBJ1-1, the complete variable domain is GEEVAQTPKHLVRGEGQKAKLYCAPIKGHSYVFWYQQVLKNEFKFLISFQNENVFDETGMPKERFSAKCLPNSPCSLEIQATKLEDSAVYFCTSSQGRGKNTEAFFGQGTRLTVV.

This clonotype was counted at least ten times. V and J are TRBV2 and TRBJ2-7; no clear D. This CDR3 contains 14 residues. V was pared by 5 bases and J by 2 bases, with 13 bases between. The germline V gene encodes CDR1 SNHLY and CDR2 FYNNEI. The chain's CDR3 is CASSTRGRAYEQYF. CDR3 in DNA: TGTGCCAGCAGTACACGCGGTCGCGCCTACGAGCAGTACTTC.

About this clonotype: It may be a read error: a sequence one base away is much more abundant. V and J are TRBV5-6 and TRBJ2-3, with 9 bases matching TRBD2. Trimming at V came to 4 bases and at J to 6 bases, leaving 18 bases not matched to a gene. This CDR3 region has 18 residues. The germline CDR1 and CDR2 sequences are SGHDT and YYEEEE. The CDR3, as DNA: TGTGCCAGCAGCGAAGGGGCTAGCGGGAAGGGGGTGGTGGATACGCAGTATTTT. It yields the protein CASSEGASGKGVVDTQYF.

J is TRBJ2-3 and V is TRBV6-5, with D tentatively TRBD2 (6 bases). This CDR3 is 15 amino acids long. CDR1 MNHEY and CDR2 SVGAGI come from the germline V gene. V was trimmed by 2 bases and J by 0 bases, leaving 9 bases between them. This CDR3 is CASSYAGQSTDTQYF. The CDR3 coding sequence is TGTGCCAGCAGTTACGCGGGGCAGAGCACAGATACGCAGTATTTT.

This chain joins TRBV7-9 and TRBJ2-2; TRBD2 might be the D (6 bases). Germline V CDR1 and CDR2: SEHNR, FQNEAQ (reference sequence). The CDR3 is made up of 13 amino acids. Trimming pared 2 bases from V and 7 bases from J, leaving 8 bases between. CDR3 residues: CASSLFGGGELFF. In DNA, the CDR3 is TGTGCCAGCAGCTTATTCGGGGGCGGGGAGCTGTTTTTT.

The chain joins TRBV29-1 to TRBJ1-2; no definite D call. The CDR3 loop spans 14 amino acids. The germline V gene has CDR1 SQVTM and CDR2 ANQGSEA. V shed 0 bases and J shed 4 bases, with 12 bases lying between them. The chain's CDR3 is CSVEERPPSYGYTF. The CDR3 bases are TGCAGCGTTGAAGAGCGCCCGCCTAGCTATGGCTACACCTTC.

In its sample, this clonotype was seen many times. The chain combines TRBV11-2 with TRBJ1-2; 7 bases are shared with TRBD1. Germline V lookup: CDR1 SGHAT, CDR2 FQNNGV. The CDR3 has 16 amino acids. With V trimmed by 0 bases and J by 7 bases, 11 bases remained unmatched. The CDR3: CASSLEVLGGEGGYTF. The CDR3 DNA follows: TGTGCCAGCAGCTTAGAGGTTCTAGGGGGCGAGGGTGGCTACACCTTC.

There are a few counts of this clonotype. This CDR3 reads CASSGSWGGDTGELFF. In nucleotides, the CDR3 is TGTGCCAGCAGCGGTTCATGGGGTGGGGACACCGGGGAGCTGTTTTTT. The chain uses TRBV5-6 and TRBJ2-2, with D unclear. This CDR3 is built from 16 residues. CDR1 and CDR2 from the germline V gene are SGHDT and YYEEEE. Trimming pared 4 bases from V and 3 bases from J, leaving 16 bases between.

This clonotype was observed at least ten times. The J gene is TRBJ2-3, the V gene TRBV7-9, with D tentatively TRBD2 (6 bases). Trimming left V 5 bases short and J 0 bases short, with 9 bases between. The germline gives CDR1 SEHNR, CDR2 FQNEAQ (reference sequence). CDR3 length equals 14 residues. The chain's CDR3 is CASSLGTSTDTQYF. The CDR3 nucleotides are TGTGCCAGCAGCCTCGGGACTAGCACAGATACGCAGTATTTT.